A single sample gave rise to the 20 T cell receptor beta chains below, sequenced in a study of blood T cell repertoires in COVID-19. Assay: immunoSEQ multiplex PCR; the TCRdb copy retains only in-frame clones and omits some. The data hold 100,000 to 120,000 clones, with 65% to 80% observed a single time. The sample consisted of peripheral blood. The receptors were gathered from a middle-aged woman with acute or convalescent COVID-19.

This rearrangement joins TRBV27 to TRBJ2-3, with 10 bases identical to TRBD1. Germline V lookup: CDR1 MNHEY, CDR2 SMNVEV (reference sequence). Unmatched junction bases numbered 2, after V lost 4 bases and J lost 1 base. This CDR3 is 15 amino acids long. This CDR3 reads CASSWDRGGTDTQYF. The CDR3 DNA reads TGTGCCAGCAGTTGGGACAGGGGCGGCACAGATACGCAGTATTTT.

This clone was found many times. The J gene is TRBJ1-2, the V gene TRBV3-1 (or the pseudogene TRBV3-2); no clear D gene. Trimming shortened V by 2 bases and J by 5 bases, and 15 bases separated the two germline ends. The CDR3 has 15 residues. Germline CDR1 and CDR2: LGHDT and YNNKEL (reference sequence). This CDR3 reads CASSQSRPTGYGYTF. The CDR3 DNA reads as TGTGCCAGCAGCCAAAGTCGCCCCACGGGGTATGGCTACACCTTC.

The V gene is TRBV6-1, the J gene TRBJ2-1; maybe TRBD2 (7 bases). Germline V gives CDR1 MNHNS, CDR2 SASEGT. The V gene lost 2 bases and the J gene lost 4 bases, with 12 bases spanning the gap. CDR3 length: 15 amino acids. Here the CDR3 DNA reads TGTGCCAGCAGTGAACTGAGGGGGGGTTACAATGAGCAGTTCTTC. This translates into CASSELRGGYNEQFF.

The gene calls are TRBV24-1 and TRBJ2-1, with a possible D match to TRBD1 (5 bases). Trimming shortened V by 4 bases and J by 2 bases, and 11 bases separated the two germline ends. The germline gives CDR1 KGHDR, CDR2 SFDVKD. CDR3 length: 15 amino acids. This CDR3 reads CATSDTDTTYNEQFF. The CDR3 DNA reads TGTGCCACCAGTGACACGGACACAACCTACAATGAGCAGTTCTTC.

The chain has TRBV5-4 and TRBJ2-3, with D possibly TRBD2 on 6 matching bases. V was clipped by 1 base and J by 6 bases, with 6 bases between them. From germline, CDR1 is SGHNT and CDR2 YYREEE (reference sequence). The CDR3 totals 12 residues. CDR3: CASSLRGDTQYF. In nucleotides, the CDR3 is TGTGCCAGCAGCTTGCGGGGGGATACGCAGTATTTT.

The V call is TRBV3-1 (or the pseudogene TRBV3-2), the J call TRBJ2-7; possible D gene TRBD2, 5 bases. Germline V gives CDR1 LGHDT, CDR2 YNNKEL (reference sequence). Trimming cost V 0 bases and J 1 base, with 10 bases left between them. The CDR3 is 15 residues long. As DNA, the CDR3 is TGTGCCAGCAGCCAAGATCCACGCGGGTCCTACGAGCAGTACTTC. The encoded protein is CASSQDPRGSYEQYF.

A few counts support this clone. The CDR3 sequence is CASSARTGIGEREQYF. DNA of the CDR3: TGTGCCAGCAGCGCCAGGACAGGGATTGGGGAGCGGGAGCAGTACTTC. The chain employs TRBV5-4 and TRBJ2-7, with 8 bases matching TRBD1. With 4 bases clipped from V and 7 bases from J, the junction kept 16 bases outside the gene matches. This CDR3 has 16 residues. Looked up from germline, CDR1 is SGHNT and CDR2 is YYREEE (reference sequence).

The J gene is TRBJ2-5, the V gene TRBV7-3, with 8 bases identical to TRBD1. The CDR3 runs to 13 residues. The V gene end was trimmed by 5 bases and the J gene end by 5 bases; junction bases not matched to a gene: 4. Germline V CDR1 and CDR2: SGHTA, FQGTGA. The CDR3, as DNA: TGTGCCAGCAGCGTGACAGGGGTGGAGACCCAGTACTTC. It is translated as CASSVTGVETQYF. The full variable domain, rest sourced from reference TRBV7-3 and TRBJ2-5, is GAGVSQTPSNKVTEKGKYVELRCDPISGHTALYWYRQSLGQGPEFLIYFQGTGAADDSGLPNDRFFAVRPEGSVSTLKIQRTERGDSAVYLCASSVTGVETQYFGPGTRLLVL.

This sequence joins TRBV28 and TRBJ1-1; the D gene is possibly TRBD1 (5 bases). V was trimmed by 5 bases and J by 0 bases, leaving 13 bases between them. Per germline, CDR1 MDHEN and CDR2 SYDVKM. The CDR3 extends over 15 amino acids. This CDR3 is CASSPPTAMNTEAFF. In DNA form, the CDR3 reads TGTGCCAGCAGTCCACCGACAGCCATGAACACTGAAGCTTTCTTT.

J is TRBJ1-4 and V is TRBV6-2 or TRBV6-3; D is possibly TRBD1 (5 bases). Trimming left V 5 bases short and J 5 bases short, with 15 bases between. CDR3 length equals 15 residues. The germline V gene encodes CDR1 MNHEY and CDR2 SVGEGT. The CDR3 reads CASSLQGHPNEKLFF. As DNA, the CDR3 is TGTGCCAGCAGTCTTCAGGGCCATCCAAATGAAAAACTGTTTTTT.

CDR3 DNA: TGTGCCTGGAGTAGGATAGCGGAAACAGATACGCAGTATTTT. It yields the protein CAWSRIAETDTQYF. V is TRBV30 and J is TRBJ2-3, with D possibly being TRBD2 (6 bases). This CDR3 comprises 14 residues. The V and J ends lost 2 bases and 3 bases respectively, with 12 bases between them. Germline V gene sequence: CDR1 GTSNPN, CDR2 SVGIG (reference sequence).

The rearrangement uses TRBV13 and TRBJ1-5; TRBD1 might be the D (5 bases). V dropped 4 bases and J dropped 0 bases, with 13 bases sitting between them. Per germline, CDR1 PRHDT and CDR2 FYEKMQ (reference sequence). The CDR3 sequence is 16 residues long. The CDR3 sequence is CASSCGDEDSNQPQHF. The CDR3 DNA sequence: TGTGCCAGCAGCTGCGGGGACGAGGATAGCAATCAGCCCCAGCATTTT.

This clone was seen only once. V usage is TRBV28 and J usage is TRBJ1-3; 8 positions agree with TRBD1. The junction had 5 bases not matched to a gene; V was cut back by 1 base and J by 0 bases. The germline V gene has CDR1 MDHEN and CDR2 SYDVKM. The CDR3 spans 17 residues. The CDR3 nucleotides are TGTGCCAGCAGTTTATTCCCCCAGGGGGCCTCTGGAAACACCATATATTTT. The encoded protein is CASSLFPQGASGNTIYF.

CDR3 amino acids: CASSLGGENEQFF. In DNA, the CDR3 is TGCGCCAGCAGCTTAGGAGGGGAAAATGAGCAGTTCTTC. The gene calls are TRBV5-1 and TRBJ2-1; tentative D call: TRBD2 (6 bases). Germline loops: CDR1 SGHRS, CDR2 YFSETQ. This CDR3 region has 13 residues. Trimming cost V 2 bases and J 7 bases, with 10 bases left between them.

This sequence joins TRBV25-1 and TRBJ2-3; 8 bases match TRBD2. After removal of 8 bases from V and 0 bases from J, the junction contained 4 bases not matched to a gene. CDR1 MGHDK and CDR2 SYGVNS come from the germline V gene. This CDR3 spans 14 amino acids. The CDR3 coding sequence is TGTGCCAGCGTTAGCGGGATTAGCACAGATACGCAGTATTTT. This sequence encodes CASVSGISTDTQYF.

V gene TRBV5-6 combines with J gene TRBJ2-7, with a possible D match to TRBD1 (6 bases). The germline gives CDR1 SGHDT, CDR2 YYEEEE. V lost 9 bases and J lost 4, with 17 bases in between. This CDR3 contains 13 residues. The CDR3 region is CATRFQGNYEQYF. Here the CDR3 DNA reads TGTGCCACCCGCTTTCAGGGGAATTACGAGCAGTACTTC.

This rearrangement joins TRBV29-1 to TRBJ2-7; 12 nucleotides line up with TRBD1. Losses at the gene ends were 6 bases for V and 0 bases for J; bases not matched to a gene: 12. This CDR3 contains 17 residues. Germline V gives CDR1 SQVTM, CDR2 ANQGSEA. The CDR3 bases are TGCAGCGTGGCCGGGACAGGGGGCGGTGCACTCTCCTACGAGCAGTACTTC. The encoded protein is CSVAGTGGGALSYEQYF.

In nucleotides, the CDR3 is TGTGCCAGCAGCTCGGGGCAGGGGAGCAATCAGCCCCAGCATTTT. Protein product: CASSSGQGSNQPQHF. This rearrangement joins TRBV6-5 to TRBJ1-5, with a possible D match to TRBD1 (6 bases). This CDR3 spans 15 amino acids. Deletions cut 6 bases from V and 1 base from J, with 13 bases between. Germline V gives CDR1 MNHEY, CDR2 SVGAGI.

The chain joins TRBV6-1 to TRBJ2-3; 7 nucleotides align to TRBD2. V gave up 0 bases and J gave up 3 bases; unmatched junction bases: 3. This CDR3 is 15 amino acids long. CDR1 and CDR2 from the germline V gene are MNHNS and SASEGT. The CDR3: CASSEALGGTDTQYF. CDR3 nucleotides: TGTGCCAGCAGTGAAGCGCTGGGAGGGACAGATACGCAGTATTTT.

The chain carries TRBV5-1 and TRBJ2-5; 10 nucleotides line up with TRBD1. The trim removed 5 bases at V and 5 bases at J, leaving 12 bases unmatched. Germline loops: CDR1 SGHRS, CDR2 YFSETQ. The CDR3 sequence is 16 residues long. The CDR3 nucleotides read TGCGCCAGCAGGAGGGGGGGACAGGGGATTGACGAGACCCAGTACTTC. Its translation: CASRRGGQGIDETQYF.